The T cell receptor (beta chain) under discussion was sequenced for a study of Ad26.COV2.S vaccination and SARS-CoV-2 variants (dated by TCRdb to the early 2020s). In terms of the full investigation: Donors in the vaccine arm were drawn from COV1001, a phase I-IIa trial of Ad26.COV2.S in healthy adults that was multicentre, randomized, double-blind and placebo-controlled. Investigators did not know the trial group allocation while performing experiments and assessing outcomes. Participants in the trial were split at random into five groups of five each, receiving low-dose or high-dose Ad26.COV2.S once or twice, or else placebo on both occasions. TCRbeta repertoire sequencing served as the tool for gauging how specific and how broad the SARS-CoV-2-reactive T cell receptors were following Ad26.COV2.S vaccination. Ad26.COV2.S was administered intramuscularly at a dose of 5x10^10 or 1x10^11 viral particles, either as one shot or as two shots given 56 days apart. The TCR-sequenced set comprised approximately 32 samples: approximately 19 Ad26.COV2.S vaccine recipients, 5 placebo recipients and 8 SARS-CoV-2 convalescent individuals. Overall results and qualifications from the work: Compared with placebo recipients, Ad26.COV2.S recipients showed higher spike-specific TCR breadth (P = 0.0014). Non-spike TCR breadth was comparable between vaccine and placebo recipients, consistent with the vaccine containing only spike. Substantial breadth of spike-specific CD8+ and CD4+ T cell responses was reported after vaccination. The authors noted that the TCR breadth and depth analyses may have underestimated total T cell responses. The study lacked the statistical power to compare responses across vaccine doses or regimens.

The treatment or condition label on this specimen signifies: some 20 received Ad26.COV2.S at low or high dose, single or two shots; about 5 received placebo; per-sample allocation not given. Repertoires of vaccine and placebo recipients were sequenced from samples taken on day 63 after the first injection. Between 29 July and 7 August 2020, Cohort 1b enrolled about 27 adults aged 18-55 years at one site in Boston, USA. Ad26.COV2.S consisted of a replication-incompetent adenovirus type 26 vector by which a prefusion-stabilized SARS-CoV-2 spike protein from the original Wuhan strain was expressed. The germline V gene encodes CDR1 LNHDA and CDR2 SQIVND (reference sequence). Trimming removed 3 bases from V and 14 bases from J, leaving 20 bases between the germline ends. Including the terminal cysteine and phenylalanine, the CDR3 comprises 15 residues. The CDR3 DNA has 45 bases and is translated from base 1.

TCRbeta CDR3 regions were sequenced with the immunoSEQ Assay. After extraction, genomic DNA underwent amplification by bias-controlled multiplex PCR, followed by high-throughput sequencing. For the original study's pipeline: To quantify the absolute abundance of every unique TCRbeta CDR3 region, sequences were collapsed and filtered. Usable DNA was measured by amplifying reference genes present in all nucleated cells, and TCRbeta template counts were normalized to that usable DNA to estimate T cell fraction. Repertoire TCRs were annotated as SARS-CoV-2-specific by exact matching of V gene, CDR3 amino acid sequence and J gene to a known reactive TCR set. MIRA supplied the reference SARS-CoV-2 TCR set, which was filtered for enrichment in COVID-19-positive ImmuneCODE repertoires so that public or cross-reactive TCRs were removed. Based on the MIRA antigens, annotated TCRs were further analysed at the level of specific ORF or position within ORF. Breadth was defined as annotated unique rearrangements over total unique productive rearrangements; depth was the summed frequency of those rearrangements. Two-sided Wilcoxon rank-sum tests were applied when comparing TCR breadth between groups. TCRdb carries this immuneACCESS record with in-frame sequences only. Its versions omit some clonotypes, under half of them owing to an unresolved V gene in the studies checked, with the rest unexplained. V and J calls plus clone size are reproduced from that table; the DNA served to infer D and trimming. The sample records under 400,000 clones, 87% of which are singletons. Of the sample, 3.4% falls within the top ten clones.

Worth noting for this clone: The antigen it recognizes is unknown. No base quality information exists; no much larger clone differs at one position.

This sequence originates from a person between 18 and 60 years old who received the Ad26.COV2.S COVID-19 vaccine or a placebo. The chain is made from TRBV19 and TRBJ1-6; TRBD1 might be the D gene, on 6 matching bases. The specimen was peripheral blood, collected in a trial of Ad26.COV2.S vaccine versus placebo. For the CDR3, the sequence is CASSMRGALERSLHF. Here is the DNA: TGTGCCAGTAGTATGCGGGGGGCCCTAGAAAGGTCCCTCCACTTT.